This T cell receptor beta chain derives from a study of T cell repertoires in cytomegalovirus infection (dated by TCRdb to about 2019). As for the study more broadly: Recently identified HLA-C-restricted CMV epitopes, whose presentation resists viral immunomodulation, were targeted by peptide stimulations together with well-studied HLA-B-restricted epitopes. Donor HLA type was relevant to the analysis, because carriage of CMV infection together with the matching HLA type was indicated by public TCR beta signatures.

The research as a whole found: In the ex vivo response, HLA-C-restricted CMV-specific TCR beta clonotypes were dominant, and in two of eight donors the single most frequent clonotype came from this HLA-C-restricted group. Cumulative frequency of public TCR beta family members discriminated carriers of CMV infection plus the relevant HLA type in this cohort and an independent roughly 330-donor cohort.

The CDR3, cysteine through phenylalanine, is 17 amino acids long. Only the CDR3 DNA stays, 51 bases, in frame from base 1. Trimming leaves V shorter by 1 base and J shorter by 8 bases, with the junction holding 14 bases beyond the gene matches. Worth noting for this clonotype: Its antigen is unknown. No clone much larger than this one lies a single base away; base qualities are absent.

TCRdb shows the sequencer as Illumina HiSeq 1500. The public reads were reanalyzed by TCRdb: fastp trimming at Q25, MiXCR alignment, in-frame beta chains only. One record per CDR3 amino acid sequence lists the most common genes and DNA. Counted in this sample were about half a million distinct CDR3 sequences; around a third of them appeared once. Around a sixth of the sample goes to the ten largest clones. The treatment or condition tag for this specimen amounts to: in vitro stimulation with specific CMV peptide epitopes to enrich CMV-specific T cells. The sequenced sample was cultured PBMCs, obtained from culture after CMV antigen stimulation. This receptor chain uses TRBV12-3 or TRBV12-4 and TRBJ1-2; TRBD1 matches 9 bases in the middle. This TCR derives from a human donor in good health (CMV status not recorded). Some clones in this sample may be carry-over from other donors' samples. The bases are TGTGCCAGCAGTTTAGAAGTAGGAGGGACAGGGTCTTTCGGCTACACCTTC. Its product reads: CASSLEVGGTGSFGYTF.